This T cell receptor beta chain came from a study of T cell repertoires in cytomegalovirus infection. Study background: Public TCR beta signatures indicated both CMV infection and matching HLA type.

Using its own MiXCR run on the reads, TCRdb lists one record per CDR3 protein. The repertoire holds more than 85,000 distinct CDR3 sequences, with around 31% as singletons. V lost 6 bases and J 2 bases, leaving 17 bases between the germline ends. The germline V gene encodes CDR1 SNHLY and CDR2 FYNNEI. This CDR3 comprises 15 residues. Study outcomes and limitations: Dominant in the ex vivo response were TCR beta clonotypes restricted by HLA-C and specific for CMV. Using cumulative public TCR beta family frequency, the authors identified those who carried CMV together with the relevant HLA.

This clonotype was seen only once. The antigen is not known. V is TRBV2 and J is TRBJ2-7; TRBD1 might be the D (6 bases). Here the sequenced sample was CD8+ T cells from cultured PBMCs, taken from culture after CMV antigen stimulation. The clonotype was recovered from a human donor in good health (CMV status not recorded). Some clones in this sample may be carry-over from other donors' samples. The DNA for the CDR3 is TGTGCCAGCAGCGATAGGGACACCAAAACCTACGAGCAGTACTTC. Amino acid sequence: CASSDRDTKTYEQYF.